The present TCR beta chain was sequenced within a study of blood T cell repertoires in COVID-19. Across the whole study: Italy, Spain and the United States were the sources of the convalescent and acute COVID-19 samples.

Only a few counts were recorded for this clone. The CDR3 extends over 16 amino acids. Germline loops: CDR1 SEHNR, CDR2 FQNEAQ (reference sequence). Trimming at V came to 6 bases and at J to 1 base, leaving 9 bases not matched to a gene. Method: immunoSEQ multiplex PCR; TCRdb's copy keeps in-frame clones and lacks some. The repertoire has 250,000 to 300,000 clones, 86% of them found once; the top ten carry around 3.6%. The TCR sequence derives from a man in his late teens or twenties with active or convalescent COVID-19. Sequencing was performed on peripheral blood. J is TRBJ1-1 and V is TRBV7-9; TRBD1 agrees at 9 bases. The CDR3 coding sequence is TGTGCCAGCAGTACCTACAGGGGGCGCGGGAACACTGAAGCTTTCTTT. Translated: CASSTYRGRGNTEAFF.